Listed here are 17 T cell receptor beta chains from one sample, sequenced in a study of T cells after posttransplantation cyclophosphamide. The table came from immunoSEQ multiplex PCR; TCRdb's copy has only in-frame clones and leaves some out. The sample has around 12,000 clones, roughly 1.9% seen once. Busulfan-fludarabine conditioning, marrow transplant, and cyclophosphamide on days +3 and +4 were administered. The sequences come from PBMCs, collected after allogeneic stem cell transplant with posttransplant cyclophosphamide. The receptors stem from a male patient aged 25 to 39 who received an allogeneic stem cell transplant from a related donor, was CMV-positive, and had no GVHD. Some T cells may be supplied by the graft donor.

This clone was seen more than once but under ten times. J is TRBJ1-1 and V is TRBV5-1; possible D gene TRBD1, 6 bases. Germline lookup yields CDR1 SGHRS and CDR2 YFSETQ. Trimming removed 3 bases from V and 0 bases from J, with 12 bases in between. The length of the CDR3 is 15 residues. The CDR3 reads CASSWRGGLNTEAFF. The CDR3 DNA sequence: TGCGCCAGCAGCTGGAGGGGGGGGCTGAACACTGAAGCTTTCTTT.

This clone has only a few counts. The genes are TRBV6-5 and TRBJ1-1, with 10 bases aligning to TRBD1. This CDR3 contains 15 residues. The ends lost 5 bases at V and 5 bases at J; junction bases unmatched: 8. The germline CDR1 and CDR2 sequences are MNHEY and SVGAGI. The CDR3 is CASSHQGQGGTEAFF. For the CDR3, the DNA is TGTGCCAGCAGTCACCAAGGACAGGGGGGGACTGAAGCTTTCTTT.

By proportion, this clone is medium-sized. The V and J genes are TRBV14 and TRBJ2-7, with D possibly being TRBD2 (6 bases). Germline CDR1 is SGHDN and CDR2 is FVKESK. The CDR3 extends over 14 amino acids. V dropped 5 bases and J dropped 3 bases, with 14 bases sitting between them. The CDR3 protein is CASSSSEQLYEQYF. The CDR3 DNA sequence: TGTGCCAGCAGCTCTAGCGAGCAGCTCTACGAGCAGTACTTC.

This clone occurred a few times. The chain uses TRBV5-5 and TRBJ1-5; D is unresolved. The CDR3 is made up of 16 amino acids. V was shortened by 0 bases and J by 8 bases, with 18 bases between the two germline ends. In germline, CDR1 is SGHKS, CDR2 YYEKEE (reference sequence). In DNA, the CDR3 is TGTGCCAGCAGCTTGGAATGGGGAGGGTTAAGGGAGCCCCAGCATTTT. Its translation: CASSLEWGGLREPQHF.

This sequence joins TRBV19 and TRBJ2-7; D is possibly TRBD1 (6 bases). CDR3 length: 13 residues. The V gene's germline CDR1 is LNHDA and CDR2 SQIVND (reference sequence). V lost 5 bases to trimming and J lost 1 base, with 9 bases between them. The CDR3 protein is CASSSGQSYEQYF. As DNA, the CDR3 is TGTGCCAGTAGTTCCGGACAGTCCTACGAGCAGTACTTC.

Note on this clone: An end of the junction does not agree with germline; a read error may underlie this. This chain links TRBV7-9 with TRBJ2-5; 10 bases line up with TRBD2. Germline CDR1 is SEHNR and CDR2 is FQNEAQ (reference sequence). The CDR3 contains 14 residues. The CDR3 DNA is TGTGCCAGCAGCCTAGCGGGGGCCCCGAGGGAGCAGTACTTC. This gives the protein CASSLAGAPREQYF.

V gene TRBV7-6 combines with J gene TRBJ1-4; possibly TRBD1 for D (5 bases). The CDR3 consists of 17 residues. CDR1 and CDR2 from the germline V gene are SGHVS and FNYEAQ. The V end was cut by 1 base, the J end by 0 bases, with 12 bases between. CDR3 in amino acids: CASSLGAQAATNEKLFF. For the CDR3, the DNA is TGTGCCAGCAGCTTAGGGGCACAGGCTGCAACTAATGAAAAACTGTTTTTT.

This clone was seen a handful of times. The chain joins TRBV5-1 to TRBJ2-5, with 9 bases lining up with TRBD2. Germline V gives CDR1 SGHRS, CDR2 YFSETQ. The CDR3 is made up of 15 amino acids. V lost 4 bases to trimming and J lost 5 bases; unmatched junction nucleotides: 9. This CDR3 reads CASSTLAGPGETQYF. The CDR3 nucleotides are TGCGCCAGCAGCACTCTAGCGGGGCCAGGGGAGACCCAGTACTTC.

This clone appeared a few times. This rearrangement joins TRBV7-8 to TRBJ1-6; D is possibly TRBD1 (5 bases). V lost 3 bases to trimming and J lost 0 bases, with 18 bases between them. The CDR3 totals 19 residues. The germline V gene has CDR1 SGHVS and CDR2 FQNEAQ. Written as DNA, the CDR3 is TGTGCCAGCAGCTTTATTGGTCAGGGAACAAGCTCCTATAATTCACCCCTCCACTTT. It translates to CASSFIGQGTSSYNSPLHF.

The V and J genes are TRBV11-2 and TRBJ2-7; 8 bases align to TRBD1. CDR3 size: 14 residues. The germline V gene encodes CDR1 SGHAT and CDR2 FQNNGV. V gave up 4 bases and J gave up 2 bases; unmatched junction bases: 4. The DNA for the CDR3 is TGTGCCAGCAGCTCAGGGGGCGGACCCTACGAGCAGTACTTC. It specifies CASSSGGGPYEQYF.

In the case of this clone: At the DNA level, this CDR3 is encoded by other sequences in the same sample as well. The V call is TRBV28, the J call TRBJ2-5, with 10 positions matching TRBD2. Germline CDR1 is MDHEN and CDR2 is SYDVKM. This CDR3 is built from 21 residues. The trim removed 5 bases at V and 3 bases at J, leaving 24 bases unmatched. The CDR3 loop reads CASSPGGRWGGQREGKETQYF. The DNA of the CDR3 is TGTGCCAGCAGTCCCGGGGGGCGATGGGGGGGGCAGCGGGAGGGAAAAGAGACCCAGTACTTC.

CDR3 sequence (DNA): TGTGCCAGCAGCCCAGACAGAGTTAATCAGCCCCAGCATTTT. It codes for CASSPDRVNQPQHF. The chain joins TRBV7-2 to TRBJ1-5; TRBD1 might be the D (5 bases). The CDR3 length is 14 residues. The germline CDR1 and CDR2 sequences are SGHTA and FQGNSA. Between the trimmed V and J ends, which lost 5 bases and 4 bases, there was a span of 12 bases.

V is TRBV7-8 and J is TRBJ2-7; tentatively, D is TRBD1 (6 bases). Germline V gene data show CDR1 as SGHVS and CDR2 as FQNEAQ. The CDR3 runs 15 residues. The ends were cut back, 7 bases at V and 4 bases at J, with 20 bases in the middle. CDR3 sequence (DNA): TGTGCCAGCACACCCCCGGGACACCCTCCATACGAGCAGTACTTC. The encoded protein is CASTPPGHPPYEQYF.

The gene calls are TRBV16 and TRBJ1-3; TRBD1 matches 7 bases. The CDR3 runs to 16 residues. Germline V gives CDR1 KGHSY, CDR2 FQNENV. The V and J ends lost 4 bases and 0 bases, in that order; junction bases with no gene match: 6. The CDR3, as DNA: TGTGCCAGCAGCCTGAGACAGGGAGGCTCTGGAAACACCATATATTTT. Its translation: CASSLRQGGSGNTIYF.

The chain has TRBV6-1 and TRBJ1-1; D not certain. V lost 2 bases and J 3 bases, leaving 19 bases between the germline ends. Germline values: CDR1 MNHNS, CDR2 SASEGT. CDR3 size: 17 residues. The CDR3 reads CASSELVTGWRDTEAFF. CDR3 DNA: TGTGCCAGCAGTGAATTGGTTACTGGGTGGAGGGACACTGAAGCTTTCTTT.

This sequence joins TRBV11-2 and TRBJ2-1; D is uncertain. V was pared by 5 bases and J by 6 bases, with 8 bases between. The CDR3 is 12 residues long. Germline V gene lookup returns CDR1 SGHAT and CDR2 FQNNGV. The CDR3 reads CASSPRVNEQFF. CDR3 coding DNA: TGTGCCAGCAGCCCCCGTGTCAATGAGCAGTTCTTC.

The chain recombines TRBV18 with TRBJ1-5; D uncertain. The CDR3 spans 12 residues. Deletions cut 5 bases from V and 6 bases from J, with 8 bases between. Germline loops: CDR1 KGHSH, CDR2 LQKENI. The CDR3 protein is CASSDPGQPQHF. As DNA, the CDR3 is TGTGCCAGCTCAGATCCCGGTCAGCCCCAGCATTTT.